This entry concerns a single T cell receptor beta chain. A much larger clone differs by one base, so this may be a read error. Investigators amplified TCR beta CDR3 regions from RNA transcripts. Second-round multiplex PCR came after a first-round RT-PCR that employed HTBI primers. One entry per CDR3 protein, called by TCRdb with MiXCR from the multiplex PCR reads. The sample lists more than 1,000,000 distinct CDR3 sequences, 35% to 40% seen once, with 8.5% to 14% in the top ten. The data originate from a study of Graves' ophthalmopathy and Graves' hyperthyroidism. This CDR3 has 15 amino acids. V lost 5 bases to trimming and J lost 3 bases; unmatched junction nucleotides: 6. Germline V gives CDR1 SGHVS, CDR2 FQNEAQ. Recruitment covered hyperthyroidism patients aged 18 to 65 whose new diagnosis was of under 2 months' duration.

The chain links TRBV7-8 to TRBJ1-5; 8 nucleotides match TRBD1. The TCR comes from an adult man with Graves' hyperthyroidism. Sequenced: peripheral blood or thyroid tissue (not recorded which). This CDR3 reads CASSRTGSINQPQHF. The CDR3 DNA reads TGTGCCAGCAGCCGGACAGGGTCCATCAATCAGCCCCAGCATTTT.